One and the same sample provided the 24 T cell receptor beta chains below, sequenced in a study of regulatory T cells in long-lasting Graves disease (dated by TCRdb to about 2021). Library creation used multiplex PCR. Instrument used: Illumina HiSeq 4000. CDR3 regions were amplified by Arm-PCR with iRepertoire HTBI primers to construct TCR beta libraries. TCRdb took the public reads, trimmed them with fastp at Q25, ran MiXCR for clone calling and kept in-frame beta chains. Entries that share a CDR3 protein sequence are merged under the most common genes and DNA. This sample comprises around 400,000 distinct CDR3 sequences, roughly a sixth of them detected only once. The ten largest account for over 20% of the sample. The time point label here, explained by the study, means: newly diagnosed GD, antithyroid drugs for less than 3 months. For both TCR sequencing and RNA sequencing, RNA was extracted from PBMCs using TRIzol.

The sample consisted of peripheral blood mononuclear cells (PBMCs), taken at new diagnosis, from a patient treated with antithyroid drugs. These receptors were obtained from a female donor with Graves disease.

The J gene is TRBJ2-3, the V gene TRBV18; 9 nucleotides agree with TRBD1. The DNA end is more similar to TRBJ2-7, so the J call may be wrong. This CDR3 has 16 residues. Germline CDR1 is KGHSH and CDR2 is LQKENI. CDR3 in amino acids: CASSPNRGQGVNEQYF. For the CDR3, the DNA is TGTGCCAGCTCACCAAATAGGGGACAGGGTGTGAACGAGCAGTACTTC.

This clonotype came up many times. The junction shows a germline mismatch at one end, possibly a read error. V and J are TRBV3-1 and TRBJ1-1; the match to TRBD1 covers 7 bases. CDR3 length: 14 residues. Germline CDR1 and CDR2: LGHDT and YNNKEL (reference sequence). The DNA for the CDR3 is TGCGCCAGCAGCCAAGGGACAGCTAACACTGAAGCTTTCTTT. Protein product: CASSQGTANTEAFF. The full variable domain, rest sourced from reference TRBV3-1 and TRBJ1-1, is DTAVSQTPKYLVTQMGNDKSIKCEQNLGHDTMYWYKQDSKKFLKIMFSYNNKELIINETVPNRFSPKSPDKAHLNLHINSLELGDSAVYFCASSQGTANTEAFFGQGTRLTVV.

The table lists this clonotype with many counts. This chain links TRBV11-2 with TRBJ2-5, with 9 bases lining up with TRBD2. Germline V gene sequence: CDR1 SGHAT, CDR2 FQNNGV. The CDR3 spans 22 residues. V lost 1 base, J lost 7 bases, and 28 bases stayed unmatched. DNA for the CDR3: TGTGCCAGCAGCTTAGGGATGCTCCTCTCGGGCGCTAGCGGGACCCCCAAAGGGACCCAGTACTTC. This codes for CASSLGMLLSGASGTPKGTQYF.

There are a few counts of this clonotype. The V call is TRBV4-1, the J call TRBJ2-5; D remains unclear. Germline values: CDR1 MGHRA, CDR2 YSYEKL. The CDR3 loop spans 13 amino acids. Deletions cut 4 bases from V and 3 bases from J, with 9 bases between. The CDR3 nucleotides are TGCGCCAGCAGCCCGGGCTCCGAAGAGACCCAGTACTTC. This codes for CASSPGSEETQYF.

About this clonotype: A much larger clone sits a single nucleotide away, making a read error possible. The chain uses TRBV6-1 and TRBJ1-5; perhaps TRBD1 as D (5 bases). The CDR3 has 16 amino acids. Germline CDR1 is MNHNS and CDR2 is SASEGT. Trimming shortened V by 6 bases and J by 0 bases, and 15 bases separated the two germline ends. The CDR3 bases are TGTGCCAGCAGGGGAGCCGGGACTTATAGCAATCAGCCCCAGCATTTT. Translation: CASRGAGTYSNQPQHF.

This clonotype was counted ten times or more. CDR3 nucleotide sequence: TGTGCCAGCACTCTGACCTGGGGCAATCAGCCCCAGCATTTT. Encoded protein: CASTLTWGNQPQHF. The V gene is TRBV12-3 or TRBV12-4, the J gene TRBJ1-5; no definite D call. V lost 7 bases and J lost 2, with 12 bases in between. The CDR3 sequence is 14 residues long.

This clonotype was seen a handful of times. J is TRBJ1-6 and V is TRBV12-3 or TRBV12-4, with D possibly being TRBD1 (5 bases). CDR3 size: 13 residues. V lost 2 bases and J 11 bases, leaving 10 bases between the germline ends. The CDR3 is CASSLSLGAPLHF. The CDR3 nucleotides are TGTGCCAGCAGTTTAAGTCTAGGGGCACCCCTCCACTTT.

CDR3 nucleotides: TGTGCCAGCTCACCAGGCCGGGGGACGAACACTGAAGCTTTCTTT. Its protein is CASSPGRGTNTEAFF. This chain connects TRBV18 to TRBJ1-1, with TRBD1 as a possible D gene (5 bases). The CDR3 runs to 15 residues. Trimming left V 2 bases short and J 1 base short, with 11 bases between. Germline assignment: CDR1 KGHSH and CDR2 LQKENI.

This clonotype was seen ten or more times. The V gene is TRBV7-9, the J gene TRBJ2-7, with 9 bases fitting TRBD1. CDR1 SEHNR and CDR2 FQNEAQ come from the germline V gene (reference sequence). The CDR3 consists of 15 residues. V lost 5 bases to trimming and J lost 3 bases; unmatched junction nucleotides: 8. DNA for the CDR3: TGTGCCAGCAGCAAACTTCCGGGACAGGGCTACGAGCAGTACTTC. It specifies CASSKLPGQGYEQYF.

This clonotype was picked up many times. Its ends do not fully match the called genes, so a read error is possible. J is TRBJ1-1 and V is TRBV3-1; 7 nucleotides agree with TRBD1. CDR1 is LGHDT, CDR2 YNNKEL, per germline (reference sequence). This CDR3 has 16 residues. In nucleotides, the CDR3 is TGTGCCAGCACCCAAGGGGGCTTCAAGATGAACACTGAAGCTTTCTTT. Encoded protein: CASTQGGFKMNTEAFF.

Regarding this clonotype: Only one base separates this from a far larger clonotype, so it likely reflects a read error. The chain is built from TRBV7-2 and TRBJ2-3, with a possible D match to TRBD1 (6 bases). The germline gives CDR1 SGHTA, CDR2 FQGNSA. The CDR3 consists of 13 residues. CDR3 bases: TGTGCCTGCAGCCACAGGGGCACAGATACGCAGTATTTT. Its protein is CACSHRGTDTQYF. Full variable domain (missing parts from reference TRBV7-2 and TRBJ2-3): GAGVSQSPSNKVTEKGKDVELRCDPISGHTALYWYRQSLGQGLEFLIYFQGNSAPDKSGLPSDRFSAERTGGSVSTLTIQRTQQEDSAVYLCACSHRGTDTQYFGPGTRLTVL.

This clonotype was recorded at least ten times. V is TRBV12-3 or TRBV12-4 and J is TRBJ1-2; D ambiguous. This CDR3 has 16 amino acids. Trimming shortened V by 3 bases and J by 2 bases, and 16 bases separated the two germline ends. The CDR3 DNA sequence: TGTGCCAGCAGTTTCGAAGCCGGGCTAACGAACTATGGCTACACCTTC. It specifies CASSFEAGLTNYGYTF.

The sample holds many counts of this clonotype. The CDR3 nucleotides are TGTGCCAGCAATTTCGACAGGAAGAATAACTATGGCTACACCTTC. Its translation is CASNFDRKNNYGYTF. The chain carries TRBV6-1 and TRBJ1-2; possibly TRBD1 for D (6 bases). There are 15 residues in the CDR3. V was clipped by 7 bases and J by 1 base, with 16 bases between them. In germline, CDR1 is MNHNS, CDR2 SASEGT.

V is TRBV9 and J is TRBJ2-1, with 7 bases lining up with TRBD1. Germline-derived CDR1 and CDR2 are SGDLS and YYNGEE. There are 13 residues in the CDR3. V was pared by 8 bases and J by 10 bases, with 12 bases of the junction left unmatched. The CDR3 nucleotides are TGTGCCAGAGGACAGGCACCAACCTACGAGCAGTTCTTC. This sequence encodes CARGQAPTYEQFF. Supplemented by reference TRBV9 and TRBJ2-1, the full variable domain reads DSGVTQTPKHLITATGQRVTLRCSPRSGDLSVYWYQQSLDQGLQFLIQYYNGEERAKGNILERFSAQQFPDLHSELNLSSLELGDSALYFCARGQAPTYEQFFGPGTRLTVL.

This clonotype was counted many times. J is TRBJ2-7 and V is TRBV20-1, with D possibly being TRBD1 (6 bases). Germline CDR1 DFQATT, CDR2 SNEGSKA (reference sequence). V lost 5 bases, J lost 2 bases, and 19 bases lay in between. This CDR3 has 15 amino acids. The DNA of the CDR3 is TGCAGTGCTGAGGGCCTTTTGGACAGTACCTACGAGCAGTACTTC. Its translation is CSAEGLLDSTYEQYF.

The V gene is TRBV7-9, the J gene TRBJ2-1; 8 nucleotides match TRBD1. V trimming: 5 bases; J trimming: 8 bases; junction bases outside the gene matches: 14. Per germline, CDR1 SEHNR and CDR2 FQNEAQ (reference sequence). This CDR3 has 16 residues. The chain's CDR3 is CASSPYGTGGGHEQFF. CDR3 DNA: TGTGCCAGCAGCCCATACGGGACAGGAGGGGGTCATGAGCAGTTCTTC.

The rearrangement joins TRBV7-2 to TRBJ2-7; D remains unclear. This CDR3 contains 13 residues. Germline values: CDR1 SGHTA, CDR2 FQGNSA. The V end lost 5 bases, the J end lost 6 bases, and 14 bases lay between the germline ends. CDR3: CASSPTRSFEQYF. The CDR3 DNA reads TGTGCCAGCAGCCCAACGCGGAGCTTCGAGCAGTACTTC.

In this sample, this clonotype turned up a few times. The J gene is TRBJ1-2, the V gene TRBV5-6, with D possibly being TRBD1 (6 bases). Germline V gene lookup returns CDR1 SGHDT and CDR2 YYEEEE. The V end lost 0 bases, the J end lost 8 bases, and 20 bases lay between the germline ends. The CDR3 is 16 amino acids. In nucleotides, the CDR3 is TGTGCCAGCAGCTTGGGGGGGCCCCCACCCCCCCGCGGCTACACCTTC. Protein product: CASSLGGPPPPRGYTF.

This chain joins TRBV4-3 and TRBJ2-3; D might be TRBD1 or TRBD2, each matching 5 bases. The germline gives CDR1 LGHNA, CDR2 YSLEER. The CDR3 is 14 residues long. V lost 1 base and J 7 bases, leaving 12 bases between the germline ends. DNA for the CDR3: TGCGCCAGCAGCCAAGGGGACGGCCTAAATACGCAGTATTTT. This encodes CASSQGDGLNTQYF.

This clonotype was recorded a few times. A far larger clone is off by one base, so a read error is likely. The chain recombines TRBV7-9 with TRBJ2-7, with D unclear. Germline assignment: CDR1 SEHNR and CDR2 FQNEAQ (reference sequence). Trimming shortened V by 1 base and J by 3 bases, and 10 bases separated the two germline ends. CDR3 length equals 14 residues. The CDR3 spells CASSLVFVGYEQYF. CDR3 sequence (DNA): TGTGCCAGCAGCTTAGTCTTCGTCGGCTACGAGCAGTACTTC.

The chain links TRBV2 to TRBJ2-3, with 12 bases fitting TRBD2. Looked up from germline, CDR1 is SNHLY and CDR2 is FYNNEI. V lost 8 bases to trimming and J lost 0 bases; unmatched junction nucleotides: 3. The CDR3 totals 15 residues. CDR3 sequence: CASGGLAGSTDTQYF. CDR3 in DNA: TGTGCCAGCGGAGGACTAGCGGGAAGCACAGATACGCAGTATTTT.

With regard to this clonotype: This sequence is one base from a far larger clone and is likely a read error. The V gene is TRBV11-2, the J gene TRBJ2-7; 7 bases line up with TRBD1. V lost 1 base, J lost 7 bases, and 10 bases stayed unmatched. Germline V gene lookup returns CDR1 SGHAT and CDR2 FQNNGV. CDR3 length: 15 amino acids. The CDR3 nucleotides are TGTGCCAGCAGCTTAGGGACAGGCTTCTACAATGAGCAGTACTTC. This codes for CASSLGTGFYNEQYF.

Concerning this clonotype: A much more abundant neighbour one base away suggests this may be a read error. The chain's CDR3 is CANSLSDRGVGYTF. In DNA form, the CDR3 reads TGTGCCAACAGTTTAAGCGACAGGGGGGTTGGCTACACCTTC. The V call is TRBV27, the J call TRBJ1-2; the match to TRBD1 covers 9 bases. This CDR3 region has 14 residues. Per the germline V gene, CDR1 is MNHEY and CDR2 is SMNVEV (reference sequence).

The chain recombines TRBV11-2 with TRBJ2-3; D remains unclear. V gave up 4 bases and J gave up 1 base, with 15 bases separating them. CDR3 length: 16 residues. The germline V gene encodes CDR1 SGHAT and CDR2 FQNNGV. CDR3 in DNA: TGTGCCAGCAGCTCATTAAGAGGCGCCCGCACAGATACGCAGTATTTT. It specifies CASSSLRGARTDTQYF.